A selection of T cell receptor beta chains follows, all from one sample in a study of T cells in Graves' hyperthyroidism and ophthalmopathy. TCRdb recomputed calls from the multiplex PCR reads with MiXCR, one row per CDR3 protein. The top ten hold 5.5% to 7.5% of the sample, which has some 600,000 distinct CDR3 sequences, around 14% seen once. Material for sequencing was blood. These TCRs come from a woman in her thirties with Graves' hyperthyroidism that later progressed to Graves' ophthalmopathy. The CDR3 runs from the conserved cysteine through the conserved F or W. A D gene is named only where the DNA matches it firmly. Some rows mark clone size as missing; the rest say once, few, many or name a class of expanded clone.

CDR3 protein: CASSLEGVSGNGYTF; CDR3 DNA: TGTGCCAGCAGCTTAGAAGGAGTGTCAGGAAATGGCTACACCTTC; J gene: TRBJ1-2; D gene: -; clone size: many; V gene: TRBV11-2
CDR3 protein: CASSLEARGEGYEQYF; CDR3 DNA: TGTGCCAGCAGCTTAGAGGCCAGGGGCGAAGGTTACGAGCAGTACTTC; J gene: TRBJ2-7; D gene: -; clone size: many; V gene: TRBV11-2
CDR3 protein: CASSLSTRGTYEQYF; CDR3 DNA: TGCGCCAGCAGCTTGTCGACGAGGGGTACCTACGAGCAGTACTTC; J gene: TRBJ2-7; D gene: -; clone size: many; V gene: TRBV5-1
CDR3 protein: CASLRGEVTKNIQYF; CDR3 DNA: TGTGCCAGCCTCCGGGGAGAAGTAACCAAAAACATTCAGTACTTC; J gene: TRBJ2-4; D gene: -; clone size: -; V gene: TRBV2
CDR3 protein: CASSYSTGEAFF; CDR3 DNA: TGTGCCAGCAGTTACTCAACAGGCGAAGCTTTCTTT; J gene: TRBJ1-1; D gene: -; clone size: many; V gene: TRBV6-2/TRBV6-3
CDR3 protein: CASSYLGLAGELYNEQFF; CDR3 DNA: TGTGCCAGCAGTTACTTAGGACTAGCGGGAGAGCTCTACAATGAGCAGTTCTTC; J gene: TRBJ2-1; D gene: TRBD2; clone size: -; V gene: TRBV6-5
CDR3 protein: CASSEVAGPYEQYF; CDR3 DNA: TGTGCCAGCAGTGAAGTAGCAGGCCCCTACGAGCAGTACTTC; J gene: TRBJ2-7; D gene: -; clone size: many; V gene: TRBV6-1
CDR3 protein: CASSTARVETQYF; CDR3 DNA: TGTGCCAGCAGCACAGCCCGAGTTGAGACCCAGTACTTC; J gene: TRBJ2-5; D gene: -; clone size: many; V gene: TRBV11-2
CDR3 protein: CASSQWGTDGDTEAFF; CDR3 DNA: TGTGCCAGCAGCCAATGGGGGACAGACGGTGACACTGAAGCTTTCTTT; J gene: TRBJ1-1; D gene: TRBD1; clone size: -; V gene: TRBV11-2
CDR3 protein: CASSFDDLDSRCRGYTF; CDR3 DNA: TGTGCCAGCAGCTTTGACGACCTCGACTCCAGATGTCGTGGCTACACCTTC; J gene: TRBJ1-2; D gene: -; clone size: many; V gene: TRBV11-3
CDR3 protein: CASSATDTQYF; CDR3 DNA: TGTGCCAGCAGTGCCACAGATACGCAGTATTTT; J gene: TRBJ2-3; D gene: -; clone size: many; V gene: TRBV2
CDR3 protein: CASSRRGPFGYTF; CDR3 DNA: TGTGCCAGCAGCCGCAGGGGTCCCTTTGGCTACACCTTC; J gene: TRBJ1-2; D gene: -; clone size: many; V gene: TRBV28
CDR3 protein: CASSLQSQNEQFF; CDR3 DNA: TGTGCCAGCAGTTTACAATCGCAAAATGAGCAGTTCTTC; J gene: TRBJ2-1; D gene: -; clone size: many; V gene: TRBV12-3/TRBV12-4
CDR3 protein: CASSPQAGWDIQYF; CDR3 DNA: TGTGCCAGCTCACCACAAGCAGGGTGGGACATTCAGTACTTC; J gene: TRBJ2-4; D gene: -; clone size: -; V gene: TRBV18
CDR3 protein: CASSQGTPNTEAFF; CDR3 DNA: TGCGCCAGCAGCCAAGGGACACCGAACACTGAAGCTTTCTTT; J gene: TRBJ1-1; D gene: -; clone size: few; V gene: TRBV5-1
CDR3 protein: CASYDQRSTDTQYF; CDR3 DNA: TGTGCCAGCTACGATCAAAGGAGCACAGATACGCAGTATTTT; J gene: TRBJ2-3; D gene: -; clone size: -; V gene: TRBV7-2
CDR3 protein: CASSPNRGRNTEAFF; CDR3 DNA: TGTGCCAGCAGCCCTAATAGGGGGAGGAACACTGAAGCTTTCTTT; J gene: TRBJ1-1; D gene: -; clone size: -; V gene: TRBV12-3/TRBV12-4
CDR3 protein: CASSPTGTVNTEAFF; CDR3 DNA: TGTGCCAGCAGCCCAACCGGGACGGTGAACACTGAAGCTTTCTTT; J gene: TRBJ1-1; D gene: -; clone size: few; V gene: TRBV7-9
CDR3 protein: CASSYHDPSGEAFF; CDR3 DNA: TGTGCCAGCAGTTACCACGACCCGAGTGGCGAAGCTTTCTTT; J gene: TRBJ1-1; D gene: -; clone size: many; V gene: TRBV6-5
CDR3 protein: CSARWTGVITKAFF; CDR3 DNA: TGCAGTGCTAGATGGACAGGGGTGATCACTAAAGCTTTCTTT; J gene: TRBJ1-1; D gene: TRBD1; clone size: -; V gene: TRBV20-1
CDR3 protein: CSVETSGSTGELFF; CDR3 DNA: TGCAGCGTTGAGACTAGCGGGAGCACCGGGGAGCTGTTTTTT; J gene: TRBJ2-2; D gene: TRBD2; clone size: few; V gene: TRBV29-1
CDR3 protein: CASSPSGTVNREKLFF; CDR3 DNA: TGTGCCAGCAGCCCGTCCGGGACAGTCAATAGGGAAAAACTGTTTTTT; J gene: TRBJ1-4; D gene: TRBD1; clone size: many; V gene: TRBV3-1
CDR3 protein: CASSLVEGSGEQFF; CDR3 DNA: TGTGCCAGCAGCTTAGTGGAGGGCTCGGGTGAGCAGTTCTTC; J gene: TRBJ2-1; D gene: -; clone size: many; V gene: TRBV7-2
CDR3 protein: CASNDGQGLRGYTF; CDR3 DNA: TGCGCCAGCAACGATGGACAGGGGTTGCGTGGCTACACCTTC; J gene: TRBJ1-2; D gene: TRBD1; clone size: -; V gene: TRBV5-1
CDR3 protein: CASSVGTGNQPQHF; CDR3 DNA: TGTGCCAGCAGTGTTGGGACAGGGAATCAGCCCCAGCATTTT; J gene: TRBJ1-5; D gene: TRBD1; clone size: -; V gene: TRBV6-1
CDR3 protein: CASSSLGGTEAFF; CDR3 DNA: TGTGCCAGCAGTTCCTTGGGGGGTACTGAAGCTTTCTTT; J gene: TRBJ1-1; D gene: -; clone size: many; V gene: TRBV12-3/TRBV12-4
CDR3 protein: CASRETGGPYNSPLHF; CDR3 DNA: TGTGCCAGCAGAGAAACAGGGGGCCCCTATAATTCACCCCTCCACTTT; J gene: TRBJ1-6; D gene: TRBD1; clone size: -; V gene: TRBV12-3/TRBV12-4
CDR3 protein: CASSHPGYGNTIYF; CDR3 DNA: TGTGCCAGCAGCCACCCGGGGTACGGAAACACCATATATTTT; J gene: TRBJ1-3; D gene: -; clone size: many; V gene: TRBV3-1
CDR3 protein: CASSPWGVYNEQFF; CDR3 DNA: TGTGCCAGCAGCCCGTGGGGAGTGTACAATGAGCAGTTCTTC; J gene: TRBJ2-1; D gene: -; clone size: few; V gene: TRBV3-1
CDR3 protein: CASIPNGRKNTEAFF; CDR3 DNA: TGTGCCAGCATCCCAAATGGACGGAAGAACACTGAAGCTTTCTTT; J gene: TRBJ1-1; D gene: -; clone size: -; V gene: TRBV6-5
CDR3 protein: CASSRAGDTSTDTQYF; CDR3 DNA: TGTGCCAGCAGTAGGGCGGGGGATACTAGCACAGATACGCAGTATTTT; J gene: TRBJ2-3; D gene: TRBD2; clone size: few; V gene: TRBV9
CDR3 protein: CSAGRALAAETQYF; CDR3 DNA: TGCAGTGCTGGGCGGGCCCTAGCCGCGGAGACCCAGTACTTC; J gene: TRBJ2-5; D gene: -; clone size: many; V gene: TRBV20-1
CDR3 protein: CAISAGQDRTGQFF; CDR3 DNA: TGTGCCATCAGTGCGGGACAGGATCGTACTGGGCAGTTCTTC; J gene: TRBJ2-1; D gene: TRBD1; clone size: many; V gene: TRBV10-3
CDR3 protein: CASRPWQGSGYGYTF; CDR3 DNA: TGTGCCAGCAGACCCTGGCAGGGATCGGGGTATGGCTACACCTTC; J gene: TRBJ1-2; D gene: -; clone size: few; V gene: TRBV28
CDR3 protein: CASSPGDGELFF; CDR3 DNA: TGTGCCAGCAGCCCGGGGGACGGGGAGCTGTTTTTT; J gene: TRBJ2-2; D gene: -; clone size: many; V gene: TRBV12-3/TRBV12-4
CDR3 protein: CASPPGRLVNQPQHF; CDR3 DNA: TGTGCCAGCCCCCCCGGACGGCTCGTCAATCAGCCCCAGCATTTT; J gene: TRBJ1-5; D gene: -; clone size: few; V gene: TRBV28
CDR3 protein: CASHRLAGGHYNEQFF; CDR3 DNA: TGTGCCAGCCATCGACTAGCGGGAGGTCACTACAATGAGCAGTTCTTC; J gene: TRBJ2-1; D gene: TRBD2; clone size: few; V gene: TRBV5-4
CDR3 protein: CASSLAGGALNTEAFF; CDR3 DNA: TGTGCCAGCAGCTTGGCAGGGGGCGCTTTGAACACTGAAGCTTTCTTT; J gene: TRBJ1-1; D gene: TRBD1; clone size: few; V gene: TRBV5-5
CDR3 protein: CASRQGASGNTIYF; CDR3 DNA: TGTGCCAGCAGGCAGGGGGCGTCTGGAAACACCATATATTTT; J gene: TRBJ1-3; D gene: TRBD1; clone size: many; V gene: TRBV7-2
CDR3 protein: CASSSDRTTF; CDR3 DNA: TGTGCCAGCAGCTCTGACCGGACCACCTTC; J gene: TRBJ1-2; D gene: -; clone size: -; V gene: TRBV7-2